Below are 10 T cell receptor beta chains sequenced from a single sample in a study of T cells in Graves' hyperthyroidism and ophthalmopathy. RNA transcripts provided the source from which TCR beta CDR3 regions were amplified. HTBI primers drove first-round RT-PCR of the TCR CDR3. Using its own MiXCR run on the multiplex PCR reads, TCRdb lists one record per CDR3 protein. The sample records roughly 700,000 distinct CDR3 sequences, 35% being singletons. Sequencing was done on a sample of blood. The receptors were sampled from a woman between 35 and 50 years old with Graves' hyperthyroidism.

The sample holds many counts of this clonotype. The chain combines TRBV12-3 or TRBV12-4 with TRBJ2-5, with 14 bases aligning to TRBD2. The CDR3 consists of 16 residues. After removal of 6 bases from V and 1 base from J, the junction contained 4 bases not matched to a gene. The CDR3 DNA sequence: TGTGCCAGCAGCCCGACTAGCGGGGGGGTCCAAGAGACCCAGTACTTC. It codes for CASSPTSGGVQETQYF.

Comment on this clonotype: A junction boundary mismatches the germline segment, possibly from a read error. This sequence joins TRBV10-3 and TRBJ2-2, with 7 nucleotides matching TRBD2. Germline V lookup: CDR1 ENHRY, CDR2 SYGVKD. There are 17 residues in the CDR3. CDR3 nucleotide sequence: TGTGCCAGCAGTTACCCCGGGGGGTTAAAGTTCACCGGGGAGCTGTTTTTT. Translation gives CASSYPGGLKFTGELFF.

This clonotype was counted a few times. The chain joins TRBV10-3 to TRBJ1-5; 10 bases are shared with TRBD1. CDR1 and CDR2 from the germline V gene are ENHRY and SYGVKD. Unmatched junction bases numbered 14, after V lost 10 bases and J lost 2 bases. This CDR3 is 17 amino acids long. In DNA, the CDR3 is TGTGCCAGTTCCGGGACAGGGGTATCCGATGGCAATCAGCCCCAGCATTTT. This translates into CASSGTGVSDGNQPQHF.

Many counts were recorded for this clonotype. V is TRBV29-1 and J is TRBJ2-7, with a tentative D call TRBD2 (6 bases). This CDR3 spans 15 amino acids. The germline V gene has CDR1 SQVTM and CDR2 ANQGSEA. V lost 0 bases and J lost 2, with 14 bases in between. CDR3 DNA: TGCAGCGTTGAAGATCGGGGGACTGCTACCTACGAGCAGTACTTC. This encodes CSVEDRGTATYEQYF.

This clonotype was detected a few times. The chain employs TRBV11-2 and TRBJ2-7, with TRBD2 matching over 8 bases. The CDR3 length is 14 residues. Germline loops: CDR1 SGHAT, CDR2 FQNNGV. J was trimmed by 6 bases and V by 5 bases; bases with no gene match: 9. CDR3 loop: CASSPGQRESEQYF. CDR3 DNA: TGTGCCAGCAGCCCCGGCCAGCGGGAGAGCGAGCAGTACTTC.

This clonotype was seen many times. CDR3 bases: TGCAGCGGAGAACACAGGGGTGGCTATGGCTACACCTTC. This gives the protein CSGEHRGGYGYTF. This chain connects TRBV29-1 to TRBJ1-2, with TRBD1 identical over 7 bases. The CDR3 runs to 13 residues. V lost 7 bases and J lost 4; bases outside the gene matches: 9. Per germline, CDR1 SQVTM and CDR2 ANQGSEA.

V usage is TRBV29-1 and J usage is TRBJ2-7, with D possibly matching TRBD1 (6 bases). The CDR3 loop spans 13 amino acids. The germline gives CDR1 SQVTM, CDR2 ANQGSEA. Between the trimmed V and J ends, which lost 5 bases and 7 bases, there was a span of 18 bases. The CDR3 spells CSVIWTVPEEQYF. CDR3 nucleotides: TGCAGCGTTATTTGGACAGTCCCTGAGGAGCAGTACTTC.

Here the CDR3 reads CASSEGPPGQETQYF. The CDR3 DNA is TGTGCCAGCAGTGAAGGGCCGCCGGGTCAAGAGACCCAGTACTTC. The V gene is TRBV25-1, the J gene TRBJ2-5, with no clear D. Trimming took off 2 bases at V and 2 bases at J, with 12 bases between the two ends. Looked up from germline, CDR1 is MGHDK and CDR2 is SYGVNS. The CDR3 is 15 amino acids.

The rearrangement links TRBV6-6 to TRBJ1-2; tentative D call: TRBD1 (6 bases). The ends were cut back, 4 bases at V and 7 bases at J, with 19 bases in the middle. Germline V CDR1 and CDR2: MNHNY, SVGAGI (reference sequence). The CDR3 contains 15 residues. CDR3 region: CASSFQGRGYGGYTF. CDR3 bases: TGTGCCAGCAGTTTTCAAGGCAGGGGCTACGGTGGCTACACCTTC.

This clonotype was counted a few times. The gene calls are TRBV7-9 and TRBJ1-1; D is ambiguous. Trimming removed 5 bases at V and 5 bases at J, with 12 bases between. Germline V gene sequence: CDR1 SEHNR, CDR2 FQNEAQ (reference sequence). CDR3 length: 13 residues. CDR3 coding DNA: TGTGCCAGCAGCCAACAGTCGAAGACTGAAGCTTTCTTT. Protein sequence: CASSQQSKTEAFF.